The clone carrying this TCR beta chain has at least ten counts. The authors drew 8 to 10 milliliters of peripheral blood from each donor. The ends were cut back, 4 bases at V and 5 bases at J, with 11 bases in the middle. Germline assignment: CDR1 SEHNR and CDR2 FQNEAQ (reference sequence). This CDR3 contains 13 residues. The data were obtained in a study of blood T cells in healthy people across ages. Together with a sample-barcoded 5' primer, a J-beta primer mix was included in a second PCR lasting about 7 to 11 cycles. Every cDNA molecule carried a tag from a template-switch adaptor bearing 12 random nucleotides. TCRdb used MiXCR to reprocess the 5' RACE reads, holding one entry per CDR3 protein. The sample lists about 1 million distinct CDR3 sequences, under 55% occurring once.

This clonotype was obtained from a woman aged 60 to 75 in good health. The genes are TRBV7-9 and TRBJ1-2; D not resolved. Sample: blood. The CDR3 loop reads CASSSRTGYGYTF. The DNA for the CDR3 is TGTGCCAGCAGCTCCCGGACGGGATATGGCTACACCTTC.